These 18 T cell receptor beta chains came from one sample sequenced in a study of beta chain features in type 1 diabetes. Expressed TCRB transcripts were sequenced after all isolated RNA was converted to cDNA. Some clones are missing from TCRdb's copy, which holds only in-frame ones; the method was immunoSEQ multiplex PCR. The data hold 300,000 or so clones, with 8% observed a single time. Material for sequencing was central memory CD4+ T cells from blood. These receptors were obtained from a young woman in good health.

This clone occurred a few times. This sequence joins TRBV9 and TRBJ1-1, with TRBD1 matching over 8 bases. This CDR3 is 16 amino acids long. V gave up 0 bases and J gave up 5 bases; unmatched junction bases: 9. The germline CDR1 and CDR2 sequences are SGDLS and YYNGEE. CDR3 nucleotides: TGTGCCAGCAGCGTAGGCGCAGGGGGCGAACGGACTGAAGCTTTCTTT. Its translation is CASSVGAGGERTEAFF.

Worth noting for this clone: This specimen includes other DNA sequences encoding the same CDR3. The chain carries TRBV19 and TRBJ2-7, with D uncertain. This CDR3 is 11 amino acids long. Between the trimmed V and J ends, which lost 5 bases and 5 bases, there was a span of 7 bases. Germline CDR1 reads LNHDA; CDR2 reads SQIVND (reference sequence). The CDR3 region has the DNA TGTGCCAGTAGTTCCTGGGACGAGCAGTACTTC. This translates into CASSSWDEQYF.

This clone was observed at least ten times. The rearrangement links TRBV21-1 to TRBJ1-5. TRBV21-1 counts as a pseudogene. CDR3 length: 11 residues. Here the CDR3 DNA reads TGTGCCAGCAGCAGACATCAGCCCCAGCATTTT. Protein product: CASSRHQPQHF.

This clone turned up a few times. The CDR3 nucleotides are TGTGCCAGCAGCTTAGGTCGGCGTTACAATGAGCAGTTCTTC. Translation: CASSLGRRYNEQFF. The gene calls are TRBV7-8 and TRBJ2-1; no clear D. This CDR3 is built from 14 residues. CDR1 SGHVS and CDR2 FQNEAQ come from the germline V gene. V was pared by 1 base and J by 4 bases, with 8 bases between.

The chain joins TRBV6-5 to TRBJ2-7; TRBD2 is a possible D gene (7 bases). Germline assignment: CDR1 MNHEY and CDR2 SVGAGI. The CDR3 has 16 amino acids. The V gene lost 2 bases and the J gene lost 0 bases, with 14 bases spanning the gap. CDR3 sequence reads: CASSYGPGGLSYEQYF. CDR3 nucleotides: TGTGCCAGCAGTTACGGGCCGGGGGGCCTCTCCTACGAGCAGTACTTC.

As regards this clone: This CDR3 is also generated by other DNA sequences in the sample. V is TRBV11-2 and J is TRBJ2-1; D gene unclear. This CDR3 has 13 residues. Germline values: CDR1 SGHAT, CDR2 FQNNGV. V lost 1 base to trimming and J lost 7 bases, with 8 bases between them. CDR3 protein: CASSLGLSNEQFF. CDR3 bases: TGTGCCAGCAGCTTAGGGTTATCAAATGAGCAGTTCTTC.

This clone was counted only a few times. The chain recombines TRBV9 with TRBJ2-7; 7 bases fit TRBD1. Trimming at V came to 2 bases and at J to 3 bases, leaving 8 bases not matched to a gene. This CDR3 region has 15 residues. Germline CDR1 is SGDLS and CDR2 is YYNGEE. The DNA for the CDR3 is TGTGCCAGCAGCGTTGGCGGAGGACAGGTCTACGAGCAGTACTTC. Amino acids: CASSVGGGQVYEQYF.

In its sample, this clone was seen a few times. The chain employs TRBV18 and TRBJ2-2; no firm D call. This CDR3 contains 15 residues. The ends were cut back, 3 bases at V and 0 bases at J, with 8 bases in the middle. From germline, CDR1 is KGHSH and CDR2 LQKENI. DNA for the CDR3: TGTGCCAGCTCACCTCTCTACACGAACACCGGGGAGCTGTTTTTT. It yields the protein CASSPLYTNTGELFF.

This clone occurred a few times. The V call is TRBV6-1, the J call TRBJ1-4; no reliable D call. V shed 2 bases and J shed 0 bases, with 7 bases lying between them. The germline gives CDR1 MNHNS, CDR2 SASEGT. The CDR3 sequence is 15 residues long. The CDR3 sequence is CASSENTATNEKLFF. The DNA of the CDR3 is TGTGCCAGCAGTGAAAACACAGCAACTAATGAAAAACTGTTTTTT.

This clone was seen a single time. This chain connects TRBV6-1 to TRBJ2-4; D is unresolved. The germline V gene has CDR1 MNHNS and CDR2 SASEGT. This CDR3 is built from 14 residues. V lost 4 bases and J lost 0, with 7 bases in between. CDR3 coding DNA: TGTGCCAGCAGTGGGGGTGTAGCCAAAAACATTCAGTACTTC. It translates to CASSGGVAKNIQYF.

Many counts were recorded for this clone. V gene TRBV7-2 combines with J gene TRBJ2-5; D may be TRBD1 (6 bases). V was clipped by 7 bases and J by 2 bases, with 11 bases between them. CDR3 size: 13 residues. The germline V gene has CDR1 SGHTA and CDR2 FQGNSA. CDR3 DNA sequence: TGTGCCAGCACGCCGGACAGACAAGAGACCCAGTACTTC. It yields the protein CASTPDRQETQYF.

This chain connects TRBV27 to TRBJ2-1; a possible D gene is TRBD2 (5 bases). Germline CDR1 MNHEY, CDR2 SMNVEV (reference sequence). The CDR3 sequence is 17 residues long. Deletions cut 6 bases from V and 1 base from J, with 19 bases between. CDR3 nucleotides: TGTGCCAGCAGCCGACGGGTGGGGAGAGTGTCCTACAATGAGCAGTTCTTC. Its protein product is CASSRRVGRVSYNEQFF.

The rearrangement links TRBV27 to TRBJ2-3, with 9 bases that match TRBD1. Trimming took 5 bases from V and 4 from J; bases not matched to a gene: 4. CDR3 size: 14 residues. The germline CDR1 and CDR2 sequences are MNHEY and SMNVEV (reference sequence). Here the CDR3 DNA reads TGTGCCAGCAGTCCACAGGGGGCTTCAGATACGCAGTATTTT. This encodes CASSPQGASDTQYF.

This clone came up a few times. The chain couples TRBV14 to TRBJ2-1; D is ambiguous. This CDR3 spans 12 amino acids. V dropped 4 bases and J dropped 4 bases, with 5 bases sitting between them. Germline loops: CDR1 SGHDN, CDR2 FVKESK. CDR3 in amino acids: CASSPQYNEQFF. CDR3 in DNA: TGTGCCAGCAGCCCGCAGTACAATGAGCAGTTCTTC.

J is TRBJ2-7 and V is TRBV29-1, with a possible D match to TRBD1 (6 bases). Germline assignment: CDR1 SQVTM and CDR2 ANQGSEA. Deletions cut 6 bases from V and 6 bases from J, with 12 bases between. The length of the CDR3 is 11 residues. CDR3: CSVEQGGEQYF. CDR3 DNA sequence: TGCAGCGTAGAACAAGGGGGCGAGCAGTACTTC.

This chain uses TRBV5-1 with TRBJ2-5, with TRBD2 identical over 11 bases. The CDR3 has 15 residues. V lost 6 bases, J lost 2 bases, and 6 bases stayed unmatched. CDR1 is SGHRS, CDR2 YFSETQ, per germline. CDR3 DNA sequence: TGCGCCAGCAATCAACTAGCGGGAGCACAAGAGACCCAGTACTTC. Its translation: CASNQLAGAQETQYF. Complete variable domain (other parts from reference TRBV5-1 and TRBJ2-5): KAGVTQTPRYLIKTRGQQVTLSCSPISGHRSVSWYQQTPGQGLQFLFEYFSETQRNKGNFPGRFSGRQFSNSRSEMNVSTLELGDSALYLCASNQLAGAQETQYFGPGTRLLVL.

The chain's CDR3 is CASRVDTQETQYF. The DNA of the CDR3 is TGTGCCAGTCGTGTGGACACCCAAGAGACCCAGTACTTC. The V call is TRBV5-4, the J call TRBJ2-5, with D possibly being TRBD1 (5 bases). V gave up 8 bases and J gave up 1 base, with 12 bases separating them. This CDR3 has 13 residues. CDR1 is SGHNT and CDR2 is YYREEE in the germline V gene (reference sequence).

This chain connects TRBV7-9 to TRBJ1-1; possibly TRBD1 for D (5 bases). The germline V and J ends were trimmed by 5 bases and 4 bases, with 14 bases remaining between them. This CDR3 has 14 residues. Germline CDR1 and CDR2: SEHNR and FQNEAQ (reference sequence). In DNA form, the CDR3 reads TGTGCCAGCAGCCCCCGGCAGGGCTCCACTGAAGCTTTCTTT. Translation: CASSPRQGSTEAFF.